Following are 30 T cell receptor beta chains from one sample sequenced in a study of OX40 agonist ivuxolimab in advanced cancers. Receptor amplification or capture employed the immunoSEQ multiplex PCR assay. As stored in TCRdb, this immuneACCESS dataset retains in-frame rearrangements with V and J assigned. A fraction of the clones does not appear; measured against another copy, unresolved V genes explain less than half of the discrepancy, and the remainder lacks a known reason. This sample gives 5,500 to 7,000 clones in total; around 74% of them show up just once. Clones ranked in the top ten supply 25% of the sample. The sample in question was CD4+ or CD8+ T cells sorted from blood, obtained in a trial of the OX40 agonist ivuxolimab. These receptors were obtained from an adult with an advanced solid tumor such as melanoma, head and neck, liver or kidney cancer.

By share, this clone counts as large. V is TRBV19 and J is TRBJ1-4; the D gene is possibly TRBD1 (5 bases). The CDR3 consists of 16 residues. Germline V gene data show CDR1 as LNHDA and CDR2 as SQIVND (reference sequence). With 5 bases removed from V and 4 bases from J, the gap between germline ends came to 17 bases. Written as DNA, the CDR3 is TGTGCCAGTAGTGGGCGGAGTGGGACGCATAATGAAAAACTGTTTTTT. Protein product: CASSGRSGTHNEKLFF.

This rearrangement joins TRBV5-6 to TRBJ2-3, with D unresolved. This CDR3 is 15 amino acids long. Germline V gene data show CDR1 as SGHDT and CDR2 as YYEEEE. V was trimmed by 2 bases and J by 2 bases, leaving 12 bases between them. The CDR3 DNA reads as TGTGCCAGCAGCTTCCGGGCCCTGTACACAGATACGCAGTATTTT. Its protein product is CASSFRALYTDTQYF.

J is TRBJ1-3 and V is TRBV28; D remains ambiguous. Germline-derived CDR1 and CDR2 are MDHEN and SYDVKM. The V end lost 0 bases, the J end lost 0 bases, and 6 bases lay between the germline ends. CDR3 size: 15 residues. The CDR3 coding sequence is TGTGCCAGCAGTTTATGGGTGAGCTCTGGAAACACCATATATTTT. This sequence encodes CASSLWVSSGNTIYF.

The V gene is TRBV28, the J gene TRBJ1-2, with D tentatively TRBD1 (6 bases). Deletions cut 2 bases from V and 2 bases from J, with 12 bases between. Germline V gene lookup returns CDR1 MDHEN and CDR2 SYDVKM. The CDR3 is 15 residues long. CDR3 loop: CASSLVSGDNYGYTF. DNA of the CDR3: TGTGCCAGCAGTTTAGTTTCAGGGGACAACTATGGCTACACCTTC.

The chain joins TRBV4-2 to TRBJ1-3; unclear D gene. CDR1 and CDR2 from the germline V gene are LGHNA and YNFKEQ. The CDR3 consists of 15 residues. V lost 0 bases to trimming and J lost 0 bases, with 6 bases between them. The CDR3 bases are TGTGCCAGCAGCCAAGATCCTCTCTCTGGAAACACCATATATTTT. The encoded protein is CASSQDPLSGNTIYF.

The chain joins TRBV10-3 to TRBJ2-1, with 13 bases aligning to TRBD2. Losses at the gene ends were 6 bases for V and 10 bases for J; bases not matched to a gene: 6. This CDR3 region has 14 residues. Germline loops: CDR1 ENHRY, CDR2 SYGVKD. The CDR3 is CAIREGLAGDEQFF. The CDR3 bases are TGTGCCATCAGGGAAGGACTAGCGGGAGACGAGCAGTTCTTC.

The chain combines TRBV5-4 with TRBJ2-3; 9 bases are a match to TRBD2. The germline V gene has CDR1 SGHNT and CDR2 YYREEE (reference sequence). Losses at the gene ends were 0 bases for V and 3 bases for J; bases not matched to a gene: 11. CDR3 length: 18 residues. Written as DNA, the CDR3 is TGTGCCAGCAGCTTGGTACTAGCGGGTCCCGGGGGGACAGATACGCAGTATTTT. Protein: CASSLVLAGPGGTDTQYF.

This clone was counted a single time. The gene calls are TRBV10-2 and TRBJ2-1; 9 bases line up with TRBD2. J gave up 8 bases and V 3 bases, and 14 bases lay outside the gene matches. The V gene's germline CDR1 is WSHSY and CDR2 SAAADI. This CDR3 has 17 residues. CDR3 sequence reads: CASSEQASGARGHEQFF. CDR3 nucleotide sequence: TGCGCCAGCAGTGAACAGGCTAGCGGGGCCCGTGGGCATGAGCAGTTCTTC.

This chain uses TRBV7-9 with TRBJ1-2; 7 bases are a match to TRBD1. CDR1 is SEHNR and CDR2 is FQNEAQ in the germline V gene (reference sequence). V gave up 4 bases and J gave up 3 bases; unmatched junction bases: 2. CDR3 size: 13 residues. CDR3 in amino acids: CASSSGQDYGYTF. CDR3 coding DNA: TGTGCCAGCAGCTCAGGACAGGACTATGGCTACACCTTC.

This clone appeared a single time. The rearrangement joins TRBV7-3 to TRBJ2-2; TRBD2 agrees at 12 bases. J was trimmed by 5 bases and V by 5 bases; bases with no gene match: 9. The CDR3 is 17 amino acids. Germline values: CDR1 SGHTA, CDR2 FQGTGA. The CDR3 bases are TGTGCCAGCAGCGTCCGACTAGCGGGAGATGGTACCGGGGAGCTGTTTTTT. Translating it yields CASSVRLAGDGTGELFF.

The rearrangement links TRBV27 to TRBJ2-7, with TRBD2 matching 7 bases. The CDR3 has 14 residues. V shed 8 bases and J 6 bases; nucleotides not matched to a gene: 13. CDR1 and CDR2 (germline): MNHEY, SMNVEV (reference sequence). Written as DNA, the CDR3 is TGTGCCAGCGGAGACTTTGGGGGGGACCGCGAGCAGTACTTC. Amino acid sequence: CASGDFGGDREQYF.

CDR3 coding DNA: TGTGCCAGCAGCCAAGCCGCTCAAGAGACCCAGTACTTC. Its protein product is CASSQAAQETQYF. This chain uses TRBV14 with TRBJ2-5; no clear D gene. Germline loops: CDR1 SGHDN, CDR2 FVKESK. Trimming took off 1 base at V and 2 bases at J, with 5 bases between the two ends. This CDR3 is built from 13 residues.

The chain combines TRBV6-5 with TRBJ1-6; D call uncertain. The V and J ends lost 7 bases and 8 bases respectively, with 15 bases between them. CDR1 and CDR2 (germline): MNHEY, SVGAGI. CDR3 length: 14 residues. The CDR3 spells CASTPFLGDSPLHF. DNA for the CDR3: TGTGCCAGCACCCCGTTCCTCGGGGATTCACCCCTCCACTTT.

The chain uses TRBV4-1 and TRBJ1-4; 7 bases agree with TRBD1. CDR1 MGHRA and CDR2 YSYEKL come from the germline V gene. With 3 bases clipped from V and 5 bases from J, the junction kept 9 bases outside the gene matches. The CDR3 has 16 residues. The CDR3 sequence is CASSQPPGQPNEKLFF. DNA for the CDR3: TGCGCCAGCAGCCAGCCACCGGGACAGCCAAATGAAAAACTGTTTTTT.

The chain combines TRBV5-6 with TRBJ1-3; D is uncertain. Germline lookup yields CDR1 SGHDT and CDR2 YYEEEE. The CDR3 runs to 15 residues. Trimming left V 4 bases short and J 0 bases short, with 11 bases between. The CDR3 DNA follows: TGTGCCAGCAGCGATTGGAGCTTCTCTGGAAACACCATATATTTT. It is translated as CASSDWSFSGNTIYF.

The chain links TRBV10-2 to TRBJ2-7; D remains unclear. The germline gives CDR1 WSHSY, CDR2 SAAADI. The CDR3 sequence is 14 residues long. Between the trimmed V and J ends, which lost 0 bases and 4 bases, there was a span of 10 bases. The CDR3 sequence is CASSESGGIYEQYF. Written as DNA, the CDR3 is TGCGCCAGCAGTGAGTCGGGCGGCATTTACGAGCAGTACTTC.

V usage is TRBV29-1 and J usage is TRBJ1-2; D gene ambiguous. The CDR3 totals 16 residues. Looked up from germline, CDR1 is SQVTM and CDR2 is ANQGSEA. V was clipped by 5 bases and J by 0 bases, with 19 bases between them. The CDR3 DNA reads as TGCAGCGTTAGCGCAGACCAAATCTTAGCTAACTATGGCTACACCTTC. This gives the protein CSVSADQILANYGYTF.

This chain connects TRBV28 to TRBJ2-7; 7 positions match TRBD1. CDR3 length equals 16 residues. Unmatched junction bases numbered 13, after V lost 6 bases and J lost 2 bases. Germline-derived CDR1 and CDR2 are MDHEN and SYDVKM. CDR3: CASSPTRDSVAYEQYF. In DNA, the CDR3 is TGTGCCAGCAGCCCGACCCGGGACAGTGTGGCCTACGAGCAGTACTTC.

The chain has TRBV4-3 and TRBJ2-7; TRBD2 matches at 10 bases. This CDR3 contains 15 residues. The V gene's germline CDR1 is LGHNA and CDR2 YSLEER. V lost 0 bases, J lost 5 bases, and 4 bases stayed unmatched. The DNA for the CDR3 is TGCGCCAGCAGCCAAGATCCGCTAGCGGGGGACGAGCAGTACTTC. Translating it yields CASSQDPLAGDEQYF.

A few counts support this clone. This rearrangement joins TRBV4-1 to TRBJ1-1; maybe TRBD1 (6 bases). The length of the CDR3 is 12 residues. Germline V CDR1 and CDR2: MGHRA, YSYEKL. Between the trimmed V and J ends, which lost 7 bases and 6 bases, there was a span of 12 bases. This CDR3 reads CASMSQGPEAFF. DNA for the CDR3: TGCGCCAGCATGTCACAGGGTCCTGAAGCTTTCTTT.

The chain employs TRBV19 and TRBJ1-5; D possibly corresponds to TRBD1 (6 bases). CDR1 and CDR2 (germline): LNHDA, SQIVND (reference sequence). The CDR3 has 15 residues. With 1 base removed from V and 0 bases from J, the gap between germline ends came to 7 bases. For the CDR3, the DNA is TGTGCCAGTAGTATAGGGACAGCTAGCAATCAGCCCCAGCATTTT. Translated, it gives CASSIGTASNQPQHF.

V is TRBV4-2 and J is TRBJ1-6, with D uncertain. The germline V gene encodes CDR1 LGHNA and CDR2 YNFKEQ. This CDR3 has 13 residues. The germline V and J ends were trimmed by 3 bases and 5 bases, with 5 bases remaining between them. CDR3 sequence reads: CASSQTHNSPLHF. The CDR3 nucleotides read TGTGCCAGCAGCCAGACTCATAATTCACCCCTCCACTTT.

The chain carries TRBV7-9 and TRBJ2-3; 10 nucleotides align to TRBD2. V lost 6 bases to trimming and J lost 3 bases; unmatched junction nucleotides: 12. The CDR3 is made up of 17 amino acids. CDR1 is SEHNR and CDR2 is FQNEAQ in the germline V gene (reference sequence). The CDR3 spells CASRFLETSGETDTQYF. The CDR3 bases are TGTGCCAGCAGATTTTTAGAAACTAGCGGGGAAACAGATACGCAGTATTTT.

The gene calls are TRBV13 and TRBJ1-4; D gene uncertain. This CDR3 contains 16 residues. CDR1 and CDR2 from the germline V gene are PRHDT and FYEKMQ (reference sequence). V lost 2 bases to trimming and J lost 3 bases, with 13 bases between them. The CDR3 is CASSLYGQVANEKLFF. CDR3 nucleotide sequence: TGTGCCAGCAGCTTATATGGGCAGGTAGCTAATGAAAAACTGTTTTTT.

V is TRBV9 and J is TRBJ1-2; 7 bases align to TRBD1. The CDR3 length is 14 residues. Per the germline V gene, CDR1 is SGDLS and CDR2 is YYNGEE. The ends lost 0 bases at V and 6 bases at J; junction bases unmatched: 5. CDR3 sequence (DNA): TGTGCCAGCAGCGTAGCTACAGGGGAGGATGGCTACACCTTC. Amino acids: CASSVATGEDGYTF.

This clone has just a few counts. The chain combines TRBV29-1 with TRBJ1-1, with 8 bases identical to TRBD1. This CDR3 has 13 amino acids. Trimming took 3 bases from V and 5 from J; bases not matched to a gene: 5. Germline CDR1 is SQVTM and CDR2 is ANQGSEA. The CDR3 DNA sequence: TGCAGCGTTGATGGGAGACAGGGGACTGAAGCTTTCTTT. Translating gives CSVDGRQGTEAFF.

Here the CDR3 reads CASGSSYEQYF. The CDR3 coding sequence is TGTGCCAGCGGGTCCTCCTACGAGCAGTACTTC. The rearrangement uses TRBV28 and TRBJ2-5; D gene unclear. The J call is in doubt because the DNA end fits TRBJ2-7 better. The germline CDR1 and CDR2 sequences are MDHEN and SYDVKM. The CDR3 covers 11 residues.

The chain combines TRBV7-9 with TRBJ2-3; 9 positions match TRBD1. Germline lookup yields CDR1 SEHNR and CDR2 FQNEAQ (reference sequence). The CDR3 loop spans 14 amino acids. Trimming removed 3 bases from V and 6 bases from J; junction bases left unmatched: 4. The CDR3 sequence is CASSLGQGVDTQYF. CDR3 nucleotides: TGTGCCAGCAGCTTGGGACAGGGCGTCGATACGCAGTATTTT.

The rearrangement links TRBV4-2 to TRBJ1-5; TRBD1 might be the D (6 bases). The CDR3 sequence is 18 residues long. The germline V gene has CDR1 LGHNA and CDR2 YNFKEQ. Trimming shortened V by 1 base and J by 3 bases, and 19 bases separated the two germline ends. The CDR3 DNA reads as TGTGCCAGCAGCCAAGTAGGCTCAGGGGATAACCCCAATCAGCCCCAGCATTTT. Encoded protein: CASSQVGSGDNPNQPQHF.

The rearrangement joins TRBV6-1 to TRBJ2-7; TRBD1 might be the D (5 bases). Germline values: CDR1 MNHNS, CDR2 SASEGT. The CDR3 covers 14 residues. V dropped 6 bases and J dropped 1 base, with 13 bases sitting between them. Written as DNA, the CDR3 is TGTGCCAGCAGCGAGGTTCAGGGTTCCTACGAGCAGTACTTC. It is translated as CASSEVQGSYEQYF.